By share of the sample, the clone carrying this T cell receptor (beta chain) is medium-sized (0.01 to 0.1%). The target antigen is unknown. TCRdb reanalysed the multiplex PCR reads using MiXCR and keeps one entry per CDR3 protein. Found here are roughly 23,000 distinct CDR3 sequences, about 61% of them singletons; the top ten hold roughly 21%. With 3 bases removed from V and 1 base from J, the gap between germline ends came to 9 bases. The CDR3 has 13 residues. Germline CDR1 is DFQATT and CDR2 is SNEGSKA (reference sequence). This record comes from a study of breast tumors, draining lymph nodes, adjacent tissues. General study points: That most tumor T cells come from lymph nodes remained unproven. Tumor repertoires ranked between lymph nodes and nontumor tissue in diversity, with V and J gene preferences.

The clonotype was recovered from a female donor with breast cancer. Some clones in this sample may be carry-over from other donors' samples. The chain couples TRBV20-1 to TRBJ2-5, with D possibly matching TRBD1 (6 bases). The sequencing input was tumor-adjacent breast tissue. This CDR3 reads CSASEGGQETQYF. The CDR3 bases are TGCAGTGCTAGTGAAGGGGGCCAAGAGACCCAGTACTTC.